This T cell receptor (beta chain) was found in a study of blood T cell repertoires in COVID-19. Study information: T cells, B-cell-depleted T cells, or PBMCs supplied cDNA or gDNA.

Generated by immunoSEQ multiplex PCR, the TCRdb table keeps only in-frame clones and is missing some. This sample has around 120,000 clones, with roughly nine tenths found just once. Germline CDR1 and CDR2: KGHSH and LQKENI. Trimming removed 3 bases from V and 5 bases from J; junction bases left unmatched: 5. The CDR3 spans 14 residues. Sequencing input: peripheral blood. V and J are TRBV18 and TRBJ2-7, with 9 bases matching TRBD2. The sequence was obtained from a man over 45 with active COVID-19. In nucleotides, the CDR3 is TGTGCCAGCTCACCTGGCGGGGGGGGACACGAGCAGTACTTC. As protein: CASSPGGGGHEQYF.